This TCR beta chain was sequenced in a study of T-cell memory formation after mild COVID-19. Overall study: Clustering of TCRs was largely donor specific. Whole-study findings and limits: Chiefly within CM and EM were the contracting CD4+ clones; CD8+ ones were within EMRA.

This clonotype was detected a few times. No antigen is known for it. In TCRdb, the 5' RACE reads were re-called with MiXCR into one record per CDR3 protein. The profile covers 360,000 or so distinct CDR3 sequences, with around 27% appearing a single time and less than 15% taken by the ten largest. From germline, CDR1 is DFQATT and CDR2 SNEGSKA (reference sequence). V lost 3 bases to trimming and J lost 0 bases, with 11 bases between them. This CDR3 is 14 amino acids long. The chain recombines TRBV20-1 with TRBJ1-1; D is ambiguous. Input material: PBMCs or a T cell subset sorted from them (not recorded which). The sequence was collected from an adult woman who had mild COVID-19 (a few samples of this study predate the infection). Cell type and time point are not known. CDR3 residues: CSASGGLMNTEAFF. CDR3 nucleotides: TGCAGTGCTAGCGGAGGCCTAATGAACACTGAAGCTTTCTTT.